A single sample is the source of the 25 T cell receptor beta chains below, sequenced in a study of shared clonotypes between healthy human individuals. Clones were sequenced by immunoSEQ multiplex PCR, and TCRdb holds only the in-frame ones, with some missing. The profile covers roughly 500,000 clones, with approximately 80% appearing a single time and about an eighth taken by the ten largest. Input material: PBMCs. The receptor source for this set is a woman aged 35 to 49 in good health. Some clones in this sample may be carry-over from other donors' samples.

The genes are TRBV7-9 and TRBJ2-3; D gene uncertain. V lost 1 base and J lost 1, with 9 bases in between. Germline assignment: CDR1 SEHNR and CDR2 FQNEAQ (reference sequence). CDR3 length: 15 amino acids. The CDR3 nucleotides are TGTGCCAGCAGCTTAGTAGGGCAGGGCACAGATACGCAGTATTTT. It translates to CASSLVGQGTDTQYF. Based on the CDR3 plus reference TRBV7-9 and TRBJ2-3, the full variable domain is DTGVSQNPRHKITKRGQNVTFRCDPISEHNRLYWYRQTLGQGPEFLTYFQNEAQLEKSRLLSDRFSAERPKGSFSTLEIQRTEQGDSAMYLCASSLVGQGTDTQYFGPGTRLTVL.

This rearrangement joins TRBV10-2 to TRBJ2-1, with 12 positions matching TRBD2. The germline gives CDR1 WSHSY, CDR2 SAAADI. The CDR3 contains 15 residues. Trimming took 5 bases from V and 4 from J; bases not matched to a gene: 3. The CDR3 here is CASSPSGGGYNEQFF. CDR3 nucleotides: TGCGCCAGCAGTCCTAGCGGGGGGGGATACAATGAGCAGTTCTTC.

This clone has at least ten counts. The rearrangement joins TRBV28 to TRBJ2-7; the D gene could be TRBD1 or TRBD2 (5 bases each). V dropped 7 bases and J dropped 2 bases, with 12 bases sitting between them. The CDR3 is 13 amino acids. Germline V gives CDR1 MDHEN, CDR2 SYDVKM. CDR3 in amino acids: CASMTRGTYEQYF. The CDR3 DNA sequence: TGTGCCAGCATGACGAGGGGTACCTACGAGCAGTACTTC.

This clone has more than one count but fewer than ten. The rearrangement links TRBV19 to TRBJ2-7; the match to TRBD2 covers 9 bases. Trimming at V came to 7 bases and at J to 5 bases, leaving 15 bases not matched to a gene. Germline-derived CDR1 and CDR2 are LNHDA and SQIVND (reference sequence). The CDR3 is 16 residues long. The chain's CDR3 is CASMRVAGDRYDEQYF. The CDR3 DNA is TGTGCCAGTATGCGGGTAGCGGGAGATCGGTACGACGAGCAGTACTTC.

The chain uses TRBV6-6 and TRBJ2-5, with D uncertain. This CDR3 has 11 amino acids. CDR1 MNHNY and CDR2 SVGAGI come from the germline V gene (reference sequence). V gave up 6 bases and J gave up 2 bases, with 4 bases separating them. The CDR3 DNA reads TGTGCCAGCAGGCATCAAGAGACCCAGTACTTC. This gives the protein CASRHQETQYF.

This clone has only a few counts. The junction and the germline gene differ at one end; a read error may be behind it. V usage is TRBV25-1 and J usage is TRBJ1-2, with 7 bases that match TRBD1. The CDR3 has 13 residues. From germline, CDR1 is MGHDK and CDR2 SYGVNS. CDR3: CASRAGGRYGHTF. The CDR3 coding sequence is TGTGCCAGCAGGGCAGGGGGTCGCTATGGCCACACCTTC.

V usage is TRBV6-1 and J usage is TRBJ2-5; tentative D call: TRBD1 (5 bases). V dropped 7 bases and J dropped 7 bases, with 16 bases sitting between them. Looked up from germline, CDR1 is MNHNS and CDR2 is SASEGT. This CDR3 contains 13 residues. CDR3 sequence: CASTEDNLGTQYF. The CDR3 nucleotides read TGTGCCAGCACCGAGGACAATTTAGGGACCCAGTACTTC.

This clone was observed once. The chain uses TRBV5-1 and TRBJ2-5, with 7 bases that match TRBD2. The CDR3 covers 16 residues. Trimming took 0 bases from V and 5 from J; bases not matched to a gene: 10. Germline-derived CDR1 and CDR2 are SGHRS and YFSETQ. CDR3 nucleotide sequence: TGCGCCAGCAGCTTGGAAACGGCGGGAGTATATGAGACCCAGTACTTC. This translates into CASSLETAGVYETQYF.

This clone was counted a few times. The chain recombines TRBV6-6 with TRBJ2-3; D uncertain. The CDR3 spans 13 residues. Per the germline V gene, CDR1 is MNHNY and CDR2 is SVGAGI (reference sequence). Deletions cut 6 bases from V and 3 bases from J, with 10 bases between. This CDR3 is CASRTVGTDTQYF. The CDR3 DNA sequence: TGTGCCAGCAGAACAGTGGGGACAGATACGCAGTATTTT.

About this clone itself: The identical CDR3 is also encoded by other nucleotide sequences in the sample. In nucleotides, the CDR3 is TGTGCCAGCAGCTTAAGCAGTTACAATGAGCAGTTCTTC. Its translation is CASSLSSYNEQFF. The V and J genes are TRBV7-3 and TRBJ2-1; D remains ambiguous. Germline V gene lookup returns CDR1 SGHTA and CDR2 FQGTGA. The CDR3 consists of 13 residues. Trimming took off 1 base at V and 4 bases at J, with 5 bases between the two ends.

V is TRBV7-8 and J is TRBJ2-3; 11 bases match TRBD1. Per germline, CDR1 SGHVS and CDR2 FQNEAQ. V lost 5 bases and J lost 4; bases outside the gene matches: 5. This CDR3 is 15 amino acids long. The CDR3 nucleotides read TGTGCCAGCAGCCCTCGGACAGGGGGCTCAGATACGCAGTATTTT. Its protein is CASSPRTGGSDTQYF.

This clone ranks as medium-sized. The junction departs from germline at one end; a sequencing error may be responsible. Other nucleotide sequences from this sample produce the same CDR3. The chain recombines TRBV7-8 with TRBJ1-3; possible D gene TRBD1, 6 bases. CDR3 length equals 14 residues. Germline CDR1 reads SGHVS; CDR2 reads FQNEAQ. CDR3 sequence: CASSARLVKGELHF. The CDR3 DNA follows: TGTGCCAGCAGCGCGAGATTAGTAAAGGGGGAGTTACATTTT.

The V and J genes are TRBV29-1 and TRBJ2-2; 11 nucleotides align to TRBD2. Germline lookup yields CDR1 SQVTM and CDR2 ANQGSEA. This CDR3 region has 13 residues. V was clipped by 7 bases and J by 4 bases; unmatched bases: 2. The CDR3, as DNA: TGCAGCGGAACTAGCGGGAGCACCGGGGAGCTGTTTTTT. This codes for CSGTSGSTGELFF.

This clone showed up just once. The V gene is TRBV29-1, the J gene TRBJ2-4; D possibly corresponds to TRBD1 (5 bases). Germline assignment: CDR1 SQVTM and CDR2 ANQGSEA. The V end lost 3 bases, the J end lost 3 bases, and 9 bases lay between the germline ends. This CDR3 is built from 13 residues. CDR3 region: CSVDLDNKNIQYF. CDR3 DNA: TGCAGCGTTGATTTGGACAACAAAAACATTCAGTACTTC.

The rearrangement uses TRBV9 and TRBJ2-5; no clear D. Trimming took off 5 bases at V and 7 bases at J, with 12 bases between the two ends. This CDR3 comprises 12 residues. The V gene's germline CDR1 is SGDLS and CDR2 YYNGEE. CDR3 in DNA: TGTGCCAGCAGTGATAGGTCCCGGACCCAGTACTTC. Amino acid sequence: CASSDRSRTQYF.

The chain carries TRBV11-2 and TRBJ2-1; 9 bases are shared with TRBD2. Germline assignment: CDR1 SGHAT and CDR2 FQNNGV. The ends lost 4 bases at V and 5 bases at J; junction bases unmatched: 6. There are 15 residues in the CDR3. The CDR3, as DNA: TGTGCCAGCAGCTCCCCGTTAGCGGGAGACAATGAGCAGTTCTTC. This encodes CASSSPLAGDNEQFF.

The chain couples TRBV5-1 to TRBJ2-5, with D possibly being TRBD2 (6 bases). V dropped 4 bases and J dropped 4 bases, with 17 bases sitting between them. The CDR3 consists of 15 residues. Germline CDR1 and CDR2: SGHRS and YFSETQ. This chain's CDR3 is CASSGTTSSGETQYF. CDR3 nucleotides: TGCGCCAGCAGCGGAACGACTAGTTCTGGAGAGACCCAGTACTTC.

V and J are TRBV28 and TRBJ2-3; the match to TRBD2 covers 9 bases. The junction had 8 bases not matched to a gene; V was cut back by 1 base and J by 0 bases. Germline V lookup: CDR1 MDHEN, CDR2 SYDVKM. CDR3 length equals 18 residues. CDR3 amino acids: CASSLSSGNPSSTDTQYF. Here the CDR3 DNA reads TGTGCCAGCAGTTTATCTAGCGGGAACCCCTCTAGCACAGATACGCAGTATTTT.

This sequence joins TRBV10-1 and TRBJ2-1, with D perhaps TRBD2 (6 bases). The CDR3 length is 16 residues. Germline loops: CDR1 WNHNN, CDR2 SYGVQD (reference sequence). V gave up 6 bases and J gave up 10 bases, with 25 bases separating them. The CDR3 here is CASRYLGTLPQWEQFF. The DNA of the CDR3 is TGCGCCAGCAGGTATTTGGGGACTCTCCCACAATGGGAGCAGTTCTTC.

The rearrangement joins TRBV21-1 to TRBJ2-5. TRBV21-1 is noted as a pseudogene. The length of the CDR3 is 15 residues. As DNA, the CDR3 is TGTGCCAGCAAAGGTTGCTCAGGACACCAAGAGACCCAGTACTTC. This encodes CASKGCSGHQETQYF.

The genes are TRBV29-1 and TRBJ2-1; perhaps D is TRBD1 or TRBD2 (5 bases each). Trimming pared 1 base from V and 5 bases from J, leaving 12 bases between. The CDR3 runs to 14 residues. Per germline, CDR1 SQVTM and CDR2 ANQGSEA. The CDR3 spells CSVEGLPGHNEQFF. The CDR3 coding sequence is TGCAGCGTTGAAGGATTGCCGGGACACAATGAGCAGTTCTTC.

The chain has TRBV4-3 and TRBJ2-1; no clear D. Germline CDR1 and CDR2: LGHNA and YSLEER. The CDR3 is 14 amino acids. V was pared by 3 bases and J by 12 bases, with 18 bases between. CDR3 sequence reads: CASSHDSTKTGQFF. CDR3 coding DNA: TGCGCCAGCAGCCACGACTCGACAAAGACGGGGCAGTTCTTC.

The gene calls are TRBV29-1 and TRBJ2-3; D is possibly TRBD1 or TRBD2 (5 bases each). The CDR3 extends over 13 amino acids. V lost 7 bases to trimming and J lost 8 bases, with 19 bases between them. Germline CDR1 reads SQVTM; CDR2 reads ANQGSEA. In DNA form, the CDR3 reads TGCAGCGCCCTTGGGGACGAAAGGGGTACGCAGTATTTT. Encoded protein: CSALGDERGTQYF.

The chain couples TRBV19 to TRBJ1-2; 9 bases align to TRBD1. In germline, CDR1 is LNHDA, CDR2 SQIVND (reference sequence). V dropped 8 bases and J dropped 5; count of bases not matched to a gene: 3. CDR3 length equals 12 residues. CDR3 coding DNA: TGTGCCAGTGGGGACAGGGCGTATGGCTACACCTTC. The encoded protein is CASGDRAYGYTF.

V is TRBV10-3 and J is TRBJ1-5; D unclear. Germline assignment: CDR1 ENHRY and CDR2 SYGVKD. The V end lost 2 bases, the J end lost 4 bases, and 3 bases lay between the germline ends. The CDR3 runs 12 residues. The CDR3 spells CAISEINQPQHF. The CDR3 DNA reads TGTGCCATCAGTGAGATAAATCAGCCCCAGCATTTT.